The clone carrying this TCR beta chain was found many times. Antigen unknown. Each cDNA molecule in the library carried unique molecular identifiers. TCRdb re-derived calls from the RACE reads in MiXCR, one entry per CDR3 protein. Seen here are 300,000 to 450,000 distinct CDR3 sequences, approximately 5.1% observed once, and the top ten hold 2.5% to 3%. This entry is derived from a study of human T cells and chemical hapten exposure. Study overall: Donors were sensitized with 2% DPC on the upper inner arm. Points from the study as a whole: TCRs above 1 in 1000 frequency did not change with DPC sensitization. Expanded TCRs made up significantly more big CDR3 similarity clusters than controls did.

CDR1 is MNHEY, CDR2 SVGEGT, per germline. The CDR3 has 16 amino acids. V lost 7 bases, J lost 0 bases, and 11 bases stayed unmatched. As for time point: pre-sensitization, week 0. Treatment indicated: therapeutic diphenylcyclopropenone sensitization with weekly scalp DPC. This clonotype was sampled from a woman aged 45-65 years with alopecia areata. Some clones in this sample may be carry-over from other donors' samples. Sequenced material: whole blood, taken in connection with sensitization to the hapten diphenylcyclopropenone (DPC). The chain carries TRBV6-2 or TRBV6-3 and TRBJ1-2; 7 positions match TRBD1. The CDR3 coding sequence is TGTGCCAGCATCGGAGATCCGGGACAGTCTAACTATGGCTACACCTTC. It specifies CASIGDPGQSNYGYTF.